This T cell receptor (beta chain) was profiled in a study of CD8 T cells in ankylosing spondylitis. Details on this clonotype: What it recognizes is unknown.

Study outcomes and limitations: Made up of fewer than ten highly homologous variants, a TCR beta motif appeared characteristic of ankylosing spondylitis blood. Previous work reported some of these motif variants in the synovial fluid and blood of reactive arthritis. Significantly higher representation of disease-linked clones was reported for matched ankylosing spondylitis synovial fluid.

5'-RACE, quantitative and with molecular barcodes, yielded the TCR beta libraries. TCRdb re-analysed the 5' RACE reads in MiXCR, keeping a single row per CDR3 protein. The sample consists of over 150,000 distinct CDR3 sequences, 15% to 20% of them appearing once. CDR3 length: 13 residues. Trimming at V came to 10 bases and at J to 0 bases, leaving 4 bases not matched to a gene. Germline V lookup: CDR1 MNHEY, CDR2 SVGEGT. The sample was blood, either unsorted or a sorted T cell fraction (not recorded which). The TCR comes from a male donor aged 5-29 years with ankylosing spondylitis or in good health (not recorded which). The chain joins TRBV6-2 or TRBV6-3 to TRBJ2-7; TRBD1 aligns across 9 bases. The DNA of the CDR3 is TGTGCCACTGGACAGGGGAGCTCCTACGAGCAGTACTTC. It is translated as CATGQGSSYEQYF.